Sequencing of this TCR beta chain was carried out in a study of T cell responses to AZD1222 COVID-19 vaccine. This clone was observed once. This CDR3 contains 15 residues. J was trimmed by 10 bases and V by 0 bases; bases with no gene match: 9. Germline lookup yields CDR1 LGHDT and CDR2 YNNKEL (reference sequence). Measured with immunoSEQ multiplex PCR; TCRdb has only the in-frame clones, and not every one. The sample lists around 140,000 clones, more than 85% seen once, with 5% to 6.5% in the top ten. The sample here was peripheral blood, taken on day 0 of AZD1222 vaccination. The source of this sequence is an adult in good health. The chain joins TRBV3-1 (or the pseudogene TRBV3-2) to TRBJ2-1, with 7 bases fitting TRBD2. The CDR3 here is CASSQDPGEGDEQFF. As DNA, the CDR3 is TGTGCCAGCAGCCAAGATCCGGGGGAGGGAGACGAGCAGTTCTTC.